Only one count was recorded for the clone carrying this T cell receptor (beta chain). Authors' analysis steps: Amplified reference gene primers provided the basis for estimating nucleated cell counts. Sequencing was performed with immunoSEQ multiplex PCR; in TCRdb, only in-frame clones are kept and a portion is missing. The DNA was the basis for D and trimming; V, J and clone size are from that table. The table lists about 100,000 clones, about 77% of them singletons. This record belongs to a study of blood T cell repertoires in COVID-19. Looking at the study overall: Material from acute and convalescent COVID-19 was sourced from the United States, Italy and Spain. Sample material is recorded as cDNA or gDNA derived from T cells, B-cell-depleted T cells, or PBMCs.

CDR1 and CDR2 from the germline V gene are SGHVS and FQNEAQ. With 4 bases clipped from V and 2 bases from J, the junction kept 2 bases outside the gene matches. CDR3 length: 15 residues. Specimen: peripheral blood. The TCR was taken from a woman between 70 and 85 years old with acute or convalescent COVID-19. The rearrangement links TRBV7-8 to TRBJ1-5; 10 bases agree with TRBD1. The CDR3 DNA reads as TGTGCCAGCAGCTCAGGACAGGGGGGCAATCAGCCCCAGCATTTT. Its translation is CASSSGQGGNQPQHF.